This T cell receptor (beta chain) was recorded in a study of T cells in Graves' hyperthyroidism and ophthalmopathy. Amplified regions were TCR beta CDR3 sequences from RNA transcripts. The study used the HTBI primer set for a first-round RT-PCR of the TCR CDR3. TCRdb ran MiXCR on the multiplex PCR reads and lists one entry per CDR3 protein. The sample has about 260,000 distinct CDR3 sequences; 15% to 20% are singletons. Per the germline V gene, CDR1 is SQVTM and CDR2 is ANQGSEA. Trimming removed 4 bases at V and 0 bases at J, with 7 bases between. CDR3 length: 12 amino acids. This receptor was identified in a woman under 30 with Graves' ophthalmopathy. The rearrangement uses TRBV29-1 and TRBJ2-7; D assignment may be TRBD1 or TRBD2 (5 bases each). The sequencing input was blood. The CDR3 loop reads CSVVGGSYEQYF. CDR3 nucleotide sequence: TGCAGCGTTGTTGGGGGCTCCTACGAGCAGTACTTC.